The rows below give T cell receptor beta chains drawn from one sample of a study of breast tumors, draining lymph nodes, adjacent tissues. One entry per CDR3 protein, called by TCRdb with MiXCR from the multiplex PCR reads. The table shows under 350,000 distinct CDR3 sequences, with around 31% occurring only once. The sequencing input was axillary lymph node tissue. These receptor sequences come from a female donor with breast cancer. Some clones in this sample may be carry-over from other donors' samples. Each CDR3 is given with its conserved first and last residue.

v_gene: TRBV19; j_gene: TRBJ2-7; CDR3aa: CASSPFGQTEQYF
v_gene: TRBV19; j_gene: TRBJ1-1; CDR3aa: CASSVLGTEAFF
v_gene: TRBV29-1; j_gene: TRBJ1-2; CDR3aa: CSSSTGRYGYTF
v_gene: TRBV25-1; j_gene: TRBJ1-2; CDR3aa: CASSASHGQADYGYTF
v_gene: TRBV5-5; j_gene: TRBJ2-5; CDR3aa: CASSLISTGFQETQYF
v_gene: TRBV20-1; j_gene: TRBJ2-6; CDR3aa: CSASTVAVQKLHLRF
v_gene: TRBV20-1; j_gene: TRBJ2-7; CDR3aa: CSARPAGVYEQYF
v_gene: TRBV19; j_gene: TRBJ1-4; CDR3aa: CASSIETGEVYEKLFF
v_gene: TRBV24-1; j_gene: TRBJ2-3; CDR3aa: CATRGSAGPFTDTQYF
v_gene: TRBV11-2; j_gene: TRBJ2-7; CDR3aa: CASSGRQGAHEQYF
v_gene: TRBV5-1; j_gene: TRBJ1-1; CDR3aa: CASTLGSKGFAEAFF
v_gene: TRBV30; j_gene: TRBJ1-2; CDR3aa: CAWSVDSGYGYTF
v_gene: TRBV20-1; j_gene: TRBJ1-5; CDR3aa: CSARGTGSEPQHF
v_gene: TRBV12-1; j_gene: TRBJ2-7; CDR3aa: CASSFFQDRVGDEQYF
v_gene: TRBV15; j_gene: TRBJ2-6; CDR3aa: CATSRGGTPGANVLTF
v_gene: TRBV24-1; j_gene: TRBJ1-2; CDR3aa: CAFRTSGRGAVNYGYTF
v_gene: TRBV27; j_gene: TRBJ2-3; CDR3aa: CAGSGGTDTQYF
v_gene: TRBV9; j_gene: TRBJ2-7; CDR3aa: CASSSGGGPSYEQYF
v_gene: TRBV7-9; j_gene: TRBJ2-2; CDR3aa: CASSLGLAATNTGELFF
v_gene: TRBV6-1; j_gene: TRBJ1-2; CDR3aa: CASSLGQAGRGYTF
v_gene: TRBV20-1; j_gene: TRBJ1-6; CDR3aa: CSARRGQGDPHF
v_gene: TRBV7-9; j_gene: TRBJ2-2; CDR3aa: CASSHTRAGLTSGELFF
v_gene: TRBV7-2; j_gene: TRBJ2-5; CDR3aa: CASSPGPSGETQYF
v_gene: TRBV6-5; j_gene: TRBJ2-5; CDR3aa: CASTHRIAGLQETQYF
v_gene: TRBV29-1; j_gene: TRBJ2-1; CDR3aa: CSVDGAGSGNEQFF
v_gene: TRBV15; j_gene: TRBJ2-5; CDR3aa: CATSSLSTSGRAETQYF